These 20 T cell receptor beta chains were all obtained from the same sample, sequenced in a study of CD8 T cells in ankylosing spondylitis. Study results and caveats: It appeared that ankylosing spondylitis blood was characterized by a TCR beta motif of fewer than 10 highly homologous variants.

MiXCR, run by TCRdb on the 5' RACE reads, gives a single entry per CDR3 protein. The table has about 800,000 distinct CDR3 sequences, approximately 12% seen once; the top ten hold just over 0.5%. No antigen has been assigned to these receptors. Sequencing was performed on blood, either unsorted or a sorted T cell fraction (not recorded which). These receptors all come from a male donor with ankylosing spondylitis.

This chain links TRBV7-2 with TRBJ2-1, with D hard to call. CDR1 SGHTA and CDR2 FQGNSA come from the germline V gene. The CDR3 runs to 14 residues. V shed 8 bases and J shed 5 bases, with 16 bases lying between them. The CDR3 DNA follows: TGTGCCAGCGCCGTATTGACCCCAGACAATGAGCAGTTCTTC. Protein product: CASAVLTPDNEQFF.

In this sample, this clonotype turned up a few times. V is TRBV7-9 and J is TRBJ1-1; D is undetermined. Germline loops: CDR1 SEHNR, CDR2 FQNEAQ (reference sequence). This CDR3 contains 13 residues. The V and J ends lost 1 base and 7 bases respectively, with 10 bases between them. The chain's CDR3 is CASSLGPDREAFF. The CDR3 DNA sequence: TGTGCCAGCAGCTTAGGTCCAGATCGTGAAGCTTTCTTT.

This chain connects TRBV4-3 to TRBJ2-1; 9 bases align to TRBD2. This CDR3 has 20 residues. The junction had 27 bases not matched to a gene; V was cut back by 4 bases and J by 11 bases. The germline gives CDR1 LGHNA, CDR2 YSLEER. CDR3 loop: CASSPLLGGRAGSALKKQFF. The CDR3 bases are TGCGCCAGCAGCCCCCTCTTAGGCGGGAGGGCCGGTTCCGCCTTAAAAAAGCAGTTCTTC.

This chain links TRBV27 with TRBJ2-7; TRBD2 matches 8 bases. The CDR3 contains 14 residues. J lost 2 bases, V lost 5 bases, and 5 bases had no gene match. Germline V CDR1 and CDR2: MNHEY, SMNVEV (reference sequence). CDR3 residues: CASSLKAGAYEQYF. The DNA for the CDR3 is TGTGCCAGCAGTCTAAAAGCGGGGGCCTACGAGCAGTACTTC.

This clonotype was seen a handful of times. The CDR3 coding sequence is TGTGCCAGCAGCTTATCGGGGACTCTCAGCTCCTACAATGAGCAGTTCTTC. Amino acid sequence: CASSLSGTLSSYNEQFF. V and J are TRBV11-2 and TRBJ2-1; maybe TRBD2 (6 bases). Germline V gene lookup returns CDR1 SGHAT and CDR2 FQNNGV. CDR3 length: 17 amino acids. The V end lost 2 bases, the J end lost 0 bases, and 14 bases lay between the germline ends.

The rearrangement links TRBV12-3 or TRBV12-4 to TRBJ2-1; 10 bases agree with TRBD2. CDR3 length equals 14 residues. With 3 bases clipped from V and 8 bases from J, the junction kept 4 bases outside the gene matches. The CDR3 protein is CASSLSGRVYEQFF. The CDR3 nucleotides are TGTGCCAGCAGTTTGAGCGGGAGGGTCTATGAGCAGTTCTTC.

This chain connects TRBV12-3 or TRBV12-4 to TRBJ2-7; D ambiguous. The V end was cut by 5 bases, the J end by 3 bases, with 11 bases between. The CDR3 is made up of 13 amino acids. The CDR3: CASSPPALYEQYF. CDR3 in DNA: TGTGCCAGCAGTCCCCCGGCCCTCTACGAGCAGTACTTC.

In this sample, this clonotype turned up a few times. This rearrangement joins TRBV6-1 to TRBJ1-2; TRBD1 matches at 9 bases. There are 13 residues in the CDR3. Trimming at V came to 6 bases and at J to 5 bases, leaving 4 bases not matched to a gene. In germline, CDR1 is MNHNS, CDR2 SASEGT. Here the CDR3 DNA reads TGTGCCAGCAGAGGACAGGGGCGGTATGGCTACACCTTC. Protein product: CASRGQGRYGYTF.

Many counts were recorded for this clonotype. The chain combines TRBV29-1 with TRBJ2-3; TRBD1 or TRBD2 may be the D gene (6 bases each). Germline CDR1 and CDR2: SQVTM and ANQGSEA. There are 14 residues in the CDR3. V was clipped by 6 bases and J by 3 bases, with 16 bases between them. The CDR3 sequence: CSVQRGPVTDTQYF. CDR3 in DNA: TGCAGCGTCCAACGGGGGCCGGTGACAGATACGCAGTATTTT.

The chain links TRBV7-6 to TRBJ2-1; 7 positions agree with TRBD1. Germline V lookup: CDR1 SGHVS, CDR2 FNYEAQ. V lost 5 bases, J lost 1 base, and 8 bases stayed unmatched. CDR3 length: 16 amino acids. Written as DNA, the CDR3 is TGTGCCAGCAGCCTACCCAGGGGGATGTCCTACAATGAGCAGTTCTTC. Translation gives CASSLPRGMSYNEQFF.

V gene TRBV20-1 combines with J gene TRBJ1-6; D unresolved. The CDR3 runs to 12 residues. Germline V lookup: CDR1 DFQATT, CDR2 SNEGSKA (reference sequence). CDR3: CSVTDSISPLHF. The CDR3 bases are TGCAGCGTGACCGATTCAATTTCACCCCTCCACTTT.

This clonotype was counted many times. CDR3 region: CSARRRLDSYEQYF. The CDR3 DNA follows: TGCAGTGCTAGAAGACGGTTAGACTCTTACGAGCAGTACTTC. The V and J genes are TRBV20-1 and TRBJ2-7; D unclear. The V end was cut by 2 bases, the J end by 4 bases, with 15 bases between. The CDR3 is 14 residues long. Per the germline V gene, CDR1 is DFQATT and CDR2 is SNEGSKA (reference sequence).

V gene TRBV5-1 combines with J gene TRBJ1-3; no firm D call. The CDR3 covers 16 residues. Germline-derived CDR1 and CDR2 are SGHRS and YFSETQ. V dropped 4 bases and J dropped 0 bases, with 14 bases sitting between them. The CDR3 DNA follows: TGCGCCAGCAGCCCCAACCCCAGGAGCTCTGGAAACACCATATATTTT. Translating it yields CASSPNPRSSGNTIYF.

This clonotype was seen a few times. The chain recombines TRBV4-3 with TRBJ1-6, with D possibly TRBD1 on 6 matching bases. The CDR3 spans 17 residues. V was clipped by 0 bases and J by 8 bases, with 17 bases between them. CDR1 LGHNA and CDR2 YSLEER come from the germline V gene. This chain's CDR3 is CASSQEMGARGDSPLHF. The DNA for the CDR3 is TGCGCCAGCAGCCAAGAAATGGGGGCGCGAGGTGATTCACCCCTCCACTTT.

This clonotype was counted ten times or more. This chain joins TRBV7-2 and TRBJ1-2; D unclear. This CDR3 comprises 13 residues. Looked up from germline, CDR1 is SGHTA and CDR2 is FQGNSA. V was cut by 1 base and J by 4 bases, with 7 bases left in between. The CDR3 DNA reads TGTGCCAGCAGCTTAGAACAGTCCTATGGCTACACCTTC. It translates to CASSLEQSYGYTF.

The chain carries TRBV28 and TRBJ1-6; D is possibly TRBD1 (5 bases). Between the trimmed V and J ends, which lost 6 bases and 0 bases, there was a span of 15 bases. CDR1 and CDR2 from the germline V gene are MDHEN and SYDVKM. There are 17 residues in the CDR3. The CDR3 loop reads CASRGAVPSSYNSPLHF. The DNA of the CDR3 is TGTGCCAGCAGAGGGGCAGTCCCAAGCTCCTATAATTCACCCCTCCACTTT.

This clonotype was seen at least ten times. V is TRBV12-3 or TRBV12-4 and J is TRBJ1-2; 7 positions agree with TRBD1. This CDR3 comprises 15 residues. V dropped 6 bases and J dropped 5; count of bases not matched to a gene: 12. CDR3: CASSSGQVRLYGYTF. For the CDR3, the DNA is TGTGCCAGCAGCAGTGGACAGGTCCGCCTATATGGCTACACCTTC.

This clonotype was recorded at least ten times. V and J are TRBV20-1 and TRBJ2-1, with 12 bases aligning to TRBD2. Germline V gene lookup returns CDR1 DFQATT and CDR2 SNEGSKA (reference sequence). This CDR3 spans 15 amino acids. Trimming cost V 3 bases and J 8 bases; bases outside gene matches: 8. The DNA of the CDR3 is TGCAGTGCTAGTACTCCGACTAGCGGGAGCTATGAGCAGTTCTTC. This translates into CSASTPTSGSYEQFF.

CDR3 protein: CSAQWGNTIYF. As DNA, the CDR3 is TGCAGTGCCCAGTGGGGAAACACCATATATTTT. V is TRBV20-1 and J is TRBJ1-3; D unresolved. The CDR3 length is 11 residues. Germline V gene sequence: CDR1 DFQATT, CDR2 SNEGSKA (reference sequence). V was shortened by 6 bases and J by 4 bases, with 7 bases between the two germline ends.

The chain recombines TRBV20-1 with TRBJ2-1, with 8 bases matching TRBD2. CDR1 and CDR2 (germline): DFQATT, SNEGSKA (reference sequence). The CDR3 covers 15 residues. J lost 1 base, V lost 2 bases, and 4 bases had no gene match. CDR3 DNA sequence: TGCAGTGCTAGAAACCCGGGGGGGTCCTACAATGAGCAGTTCTTC. It specifies CSARNPGGSYNEQFF.